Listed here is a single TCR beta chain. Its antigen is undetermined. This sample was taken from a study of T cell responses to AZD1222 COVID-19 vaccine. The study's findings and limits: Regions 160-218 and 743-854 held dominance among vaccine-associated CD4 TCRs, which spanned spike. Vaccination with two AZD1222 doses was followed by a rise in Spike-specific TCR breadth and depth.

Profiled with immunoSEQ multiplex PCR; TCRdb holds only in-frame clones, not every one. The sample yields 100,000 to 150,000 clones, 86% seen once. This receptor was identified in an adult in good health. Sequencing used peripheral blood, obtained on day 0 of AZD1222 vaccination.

DNA of the CDR3: TGCAGCGTTGCGGTTTACGGCGGGGGGGCCAGGGAAACAGATACGCAGTATTTT. This encodes CSVAVYGGGARETDTQYF. The J gene is TRBJ2-3, the V gene TRBV29-1; 9 bases are shared with TRBD2. Germline V gives CDR1 SQVTM, CDR2 ANQGSEA. The CDR3 is made up of 18 amino acids. The V and J ends lost 4 bases and 3 bases, in that order; junction bases with no gene match: 17.